This T cell receptor beta chain was profiled in a study of shared clonotypes between healthy human individuals. Study observations and caveats: The study's rarefaction showed incomplete sorted-subset sequencing despite large depth.

About this clone itself: As yet, its antigen is unknown.

Adults of Caucasian background living in Nashville, Tennessee made up all donors. V was shortened by 4 bases and J by 0 bases, with 13 bases between the two germline ends. This CDR3 spans 16 amino acids. Germline V CDR1 and CDR2: SGHRS, YFSETQ. Deep-level running was used for the assay. Libraries were prepared by immunoSEQ multiplex PCR; TCRdb keeps only in-frame clonotypes and omits some of them. Of a few million clones detected, 90% to 95% appear once; the ten largest clones hold roughly 0.14%. This clonotype was sampled from a man between 18 and 29 years old in good health. The chain joins TRBV5-1 to TRBJ2-2; D unclear. The sample consisted of naive CD4+ T cells sorted from blood. Subset denoted: CD45RA+ positively selected. CDR3 DNA sequence: TGCGCCAGCAGCCCCCCCGACACGGCGAACACCGGGGAGCTGTTTTTT. Residues: CASSPPDTANTGELFF.